The 29 T cell receptor beta chains presented below share a single source sample, sequenced in a study of CD8 T cells in Susac syndrome (dated by TCRdb to 2018 to 2020). The method was the immunoSEQ multiplex PCR assay. RNA was extracted with the RNeasy kit and roughly 0.5 to 1 ug was reverse transcribed using random hexamers. The public reads were reanalyzed by TCRdb: fastp trimming at Q25, MiXCR alignment, in-frame beta chains only. Merged by CDR3 protein, the rows form single entries marked with the most common genes and DNA. The sample table records 150,000 to 160,000 distinct CDR3 sequences; 85% to 95% of these occur just once. 0.15% to 0.2% of the sample rests with the top ten. The sample was CD4+ T cells from PBMCs. Every receptor here comes from a human donor with Susac syndrome.

V is TRBV9 and J is TRBJ2-2, with TRBD1 matching 8 bases. Germline trimming cut 0 bases from V and 7 bases from J; bases unmatched to any gene: 2. Germline lookup yields CDR1 SGDLS and CDR2 YYNGEE. The CDR3 consists of 14 residues. The CDR3 loop reads CASSVAQGGGELFF. CDR3 nucleotide sequence: TGTGCCAGCAGCGTAGCACAGGGGGGCGGGGAGCTGTTTTTT.

The chain joins TRBV10-3 to TRBJ2-7; D uncertain. Germline V gene sequence: CDR1 ENHRY, CDR2 SYGVKD. V gave up 3 bases and J gave up 3 bases, with 6 bases separating them. The CDR3 totals 12 residues. The CDR3, as DNA: TGTGCCATCAGTGACACCGACTACGAGCAGTACTTC. Its translation is CAISDTDYEQYF.

The rearrangement joins TRBV12-3 or TRBV12-4 to TRBJ1-6; D gene unclear. The length of the CDR3 is 12 residues. V was trimmed by 6 bases and J by 11 bases, leaving 11 bases between them. CDR3 bases: TGTGCCAGCAGCTTACGTTGGCCACCCCTCCACTTT. Amino acid sequence: CASSLRWPPLHF.

This clonotype has only one observation. J is TRBJ2-4 and V is TRBV5-1, with no clear D. Trimming took 0 bases from V and 6 from J, leaving 7 bases between them. The CDR3 totals 13 residues. From germline, CDR1 is SGHRS and CDR2 YFSETQ. The CDR3 DNA sequence: TGCGCCAGCAGCTTGGAGGCAAGAAACATTCAGTACTTC. Protein product: CASSLEARNIQYF.

A single count supports this clonotype. In nucleotides, the CDR3 is TGCAGTGCTAGGACCCCTACATTGTCTGGAAACACCATATATTTT. The encoded protein is CSARTPTLSGNTIYF. The J gene is TRBJ1-3, the V gene TRBV20-1, with D uncertain. The CDR3 covers 15 residues. Looked up from germline, CDR1 is DFQATT and CDR2 is SNEGSKA (reference sequence). Trimming took off 3 bases at V and 1 base at J, with 13 bases between the two ends.

The chain couples TRBV6-5 to TRBJ2-5, with 11 bases fitting TRBD2. The CDR3 is made up of 13 amino acids. The V gene end was trimmed by 6 bases and the J gene end by 7 bases; junction bases not matched to a gene: 4. From germline, CDR1 is MNHEY and CDR2 SVGAGI. CDR3 protein: CASSLAGGRTQYF. Here the CDR3 DNA reads TGTGCCAGCAGCCTAGCGGGGGGTCGGACCCAGTACTTC.

The chain uses TRBV9 and TRBJ1-4, with a possible D match to TRBD1 (6 bases). Germline V CDR1 and CDR2: SGDLS, YYNGEE. With 3 bases removed from V and 6 bases from J, the gap between germline ends came to 15 bases. CDR3 size: 15 residues. The CDR3 DNA reads TGTGCCAGCAGCGCGGGGGGCAGGGAGGATGAAAAACTGTTTTTT. Translating gives CASSAGGREDEKLFF.

This clonotype has just one count. The chain recombines TRBV29-1 with TRBJ1-2, with TRBD1 matching over 7 bases. This CDR3 region has 14 residues. Trimming at V came to 4 bases and at J to 6 bases, leaving 11 bases not matched to a gene. CDR1 and CDR2 from the germline V gene are SQVTM and ANQGSEA. As DNA, the CDR3 is TGCAGCGTTGCCTCAGGAGGGGGCAGGGATGGCTACACCTTC. This sequence encodes CSVASGGGRDGYTF.

The chain joins TRBV7-3 to TRBJ2-2; D gene unclear. From germline, CDR1 is SGHTA and CDR2 FQGTGA. V dropped 0 bases and J dropped 1 base, with 6 bases sitting between them. This CDR3 contains 15 residues. As DNA, the CDR3 is TGTGCCAGCAGCTTAACGTCCCTGAACACCGGGGAGCTGTTTTTT. Protein: CASSLTSLNTGELFF.

The chain links TRBV19 to TRBJ2-6; no firm D call. Trimming removed 3 bases at V and 3 bases at J, with 3 bases between. CDR1 and CDR2 (germline): LNHDA, SQIVND (reference sequence). The CDR3 runs to 13 residues. CDR3 sequence reads: CASSIRGANVLTF. CDR3 coding DNA: TGTGCCAGTAGTATCCGTGGGGCCAACGTCCTGACTTTC. Full variable domain (remainder filled in from reference TRBV19 and TRBJ2-6): DGGITQSPKYLFRKEGQNVTLSCEQNLNHDAMYWYRQDPGQGLRLIYYSQIVNDFQKGDIAEGYSVSREKKESFPLTVTSAQKNPTAFYLCASSIRGANVLTFGAGSRLTVL.

The rearrangement links TRBV4-3 to TRBJ1-1, with no clear D. CDR3 length: 13 residues. Trimming removed 3 bases from V and 6 bases from J, with 11 bases in between. Germline V gene data show CDR1 as LGHNA and CDR2 as YSLEER. The CDR3 protein is CASSHIGGSEAFF. The CDR3 DNA follows: TGCGCCAGCAGCCATATCGGCGGGTCTGAAGCTTTCTTT.

V usage is TRBV9 and J usage is TRBJ2-5; D is unclear. This CDR3 contains 14 residues. Germline V CDR1 and CDR2: SGDLS, YYNGEE. Deletions cut 2 bases from V and 0 bases from J, with 8 bases between. CDR3 nucleotide sequence: TGTGCCAGCAGCGTGGGGTCCTACCAAGAGACCCAGTACTTC. The encoded protein is CASSVGSYQETQYF.

This clonotype was seen only once. The chain is built from TRBV25-1 and TRBJ2-7; TRBD1 agrees at 9 bases. CDR1 is MGHDK and CDR2 is SYGVNS in the germline V gene. After removal of 4 bases from V and 5 bases from J, the junction contained 12 bases not matched to a gene. The CDR3 consists of 16 residues. In nucleotides, the CDR3 is TGTGCCAGCAGTGCCCTCGCCGGGACAGGGCGCGACGAGCAGTACTTC. This codes for CASSALAGTGRDEQYF.

CDR3 in DNA: TGTGCCACCAGCAGAGATTGGCCTAGCGGGGGGCCCGAGCAGTACTTC. This gives the protein CATSRDWPSGGPEQYF. The rearrangement uses TRBV15 and TRBJ2-7; the match to TRBD2 covers 11 bases. Germline trimming cut 0 bases from V and 6 bases from J; bases unmatched to any gene: 7. The CDR3 length is 16 residues. The germline gives CDR1 LNHNV, CDR2 YYDKDF (reference sequence).

This clonotype appeared once. The chain recombines TRBV15 with TRBJ1-5; D perhaps matches TRBD1 (6 bases). Germline values: CDR1 LNHNV, CDR2 YYDKDF (reference sequence). This CDR3 comprises 14 residues. V was trimmed by 6 bases and J by 3 bases, leaving 12 bases between them. As DNA, the CDR3 is TGTGCCACCAGTAGGGACACCGTCAATCAGCCCCAGCATTTT. Translated: CATSRDTVNQPQHF.

J is TRBJ2-5 and V is TRBV4-2; D perhaps matches TRBD2 (6 bases). CDR3 length: 14 amino acids. CDR1 is LGHNA and CDR2 is YNFKEQ in the germline V gene. With 0 bases removed from V and 4 bases from J, the gap between germline ends came to 9 bases. For the CDR3, the DNA is TGTGCCAGCAGCCAAGAGCGGGGTCTAGAGACCCAGTACTTC. It is translated as CASSQERGLETQYF.

V and J are TRBV15 and TRBJ2-1, with 9 bases fitting TRBD2. Trimming cost V 6 bases and J 6 bases; bases outside gene matches: 3. This CDR3 is built from 13 residues. In germline, CDR1 is LNHNV, CDR2 YYDKDF (reference sequence). CDR3 coding DNA: TGTGCCACCAGTAAGCGGGGGGCCAATGAGCAGTTCTTC. It yields the protein CATSKRGANEQFF.

V is TRBV20-1 and J is TRBJ1-2; D is unresolved. From germline, CDR1 is DFQATT and CDR2 SNEGSKA (reference sequence). There are 13 residues in the CDR3. Trimming cost V 5 bases and J 1 base, with 11 bases left between them. The CDR3 sequence is CSAYQDFNYGYTF. The CDR3, as DNA: TGCAGTGCTTATCAGGATTTTAACTATGGCTACACCTTC.

The chain links TRBV7-8 to TRBJ2-5; D perhaps matches TRBD2 (7 bases). CDR3 length: 15 residues. Trimming shortened V by 2 bases and J by 4 bases, and 14 bases separated the two germline ends. Germline V gene lookup returns CDR1 SGHVS and CDR2 FQNEAQ. The CDR3 DNA reads TGTGCCAGCAGCTTAAGGGCGGGGGCAGTAGAGACCCAGTACTTC. Protein product: CASSLRAGAVETQYF.

The J gene is TRBJ2-5, the V gene TRBV7-9; D unclear. Germline CDR1 SEHNR, CDR2 FQNEAQ (reference sequence). The CDR3 sequence is 12 residues long. V was cut by 4 bases and J by 5 bases, with 8 bases left in between. CDR3: CASSSIGETQYF. As DNA, the CDR3 is TGTGCCAGCAGCTCTATAGGGGAGACCCAGTACTTC. Full variable domain (outside the CDR3, taken from reference TRBV7-9 and TRBJ2-5): DTGVSQNPRHKITKRGQNVTFRCDPISEHNRLYWYRQTLGQGPEFLTYFQNEAQLEKSRLLSDRFSAERPKGSFSTLEIQRTEQGDSAMYLCASSSIGETQYFGPGTRLLVL.

V usage is TRBV29-1 and J usage is TRBJ2-5; 15 nucleotides line up with TRBD2. The CDR3 sequence is 17 residues long. The J segment lost 0 bases and the V segment lost 4 bases, leaving 6 bases of the junction unmatched. Germline CDR1 reads SQVTM; CDR2 reads ANQGSEA. CDR3 sequence (DNA): TGCAGCGTTGCGGGGACTAGCGGGGGGACATACCAAGAGACCCAGTACTTC. This translates into CSVAGTSGGTYQETQYF. The entire variable domain, with the rest obtained from reference TRBV29-1 and TRBJ2-5, is as follows: SAVISQKPSRDICQRGTSLTIQCQVDSQVTMMFWYRQQPGQSLTLIATANQGSEATYESGFVIDKFPISRPNLTFSTLTVSNMSPEDSSIYLCSVAGTSGGTYQETQYFGPGTRLLVL.

This chain connects TRBV24-1 to TRBJ2-4, with D maybe TRBD2 (6 bases). Germline V gives CDR1 KGHDR, CDR2 SFDVKD. V was cut by 7 bases and J by 6 bases, with 15 bases left in between. The CDR3 runs to 14 residues. Written as DNA, the CDR3 is TGTGCCACCAGCGACGGGAGCCAGGGAAACATTCAGTACTTC. It encodes CATSDGSQGNIQYF.

The V and J genes are TRBV29-1 and TRBJ1-3; D remains unclear. CDR3 length: 11 residues. Germline lookup yields CDR1 SQVTM and CDR2 ANQGSEA. The V end was cut by 6 bases, the J end by 0 bases, with 3 bases between. CDR3 residues: CSVSSGNTIYF. The CDR3 nucleotides are TGCAGCGTATCCTCTGGAAACACCATATATTTT.

The rearrangement links TRBV5-4 to TRBJ2-1; 8 positions agree with TRBD2. V was clipped by 5 bases and J by 6 bases; unmatched bases: 1. CDR1 and CDR2 (germline): SGHNT, YYREEE (reference sequence). CDR3 length: 12 residues. In nucleotides, the CDR3 is TGTGCCAGCAGGGGACTAGTCAATGAGCAGTTCTTC. It encodes CASRGLVNEQFF. Using reference TRBV5-4 and TRBJ2-1 for the parts outside the CDR3, the full variable domain is ETGVTQSPTHLIKTRGQQVTLRCSSQSGHNTVSWYQQALGQGPQFIFQYYREEENGRGNFPPRFSGLQFPNYSSELNVNALELDDSALYLCASRGLVNEQFFGPGTRLTVL.

The genes are TRBV9 and TRBJ2-1, with 7 bases fitting TRBD1. CDR1 and CDR2 (germline): SGDLS, YYNGEE. With 3 bases clipped from V and 3 bases from J, the junction kept 9 bases outside the gene matches. CDR3 length equals 16 residues. CDR3 DNA sequence: TGTGCCAGCAGCGCGTACAGGGGTGAAGGCTACAATGAGCAGTTCTTC. Translating gives CASSAYRGEGYNEQFF.

This clonotype was recorded once. This chain uses TRBV18 with TRBJ2-5, with D possibly matching TRBD1 (6 bases). The CDR3 is 14 residues long. CDR1 and CDR2 from the germline V gene are KGHSH and LQKENI. V lost 6 bases and J 0 bases, leaving 11 bases between the germline ends. As DNA, the CDR3 is TGTGCCAGCTCTACAGGGCAAAACCAAGAGACCCAGTACTTC. Amino acids: CASSTGQNQETQYF. Based on the CDR3 plus reference TRBV18 and TRBJ2-5, the full variable domain is NAGVMQNPRHLVRRRGQEARLRCSPMKGHSHVYWYRQLPEEGLKFMVYLQKENIIDESGMPKERFSAEFPKEGPSILRIQQVVRGDSAAYFCASSTGQNQETQYFGPGTRLLVL.

This clonotype was seen only once. The rearrangement uses TRBV7-3 and TRBJ1-1, with D perhaps matching TRBD1 (5 bases). V dropped 4 bases and J dropped 5 bases, with 11 bases sitting between them. This CDR3 comprises 13 residues. Per the germline V gene, CDR1 is SGHTA and CDR2 is FQGTGA. The CDR3 loop is CASSSQKGTEAFF. The DNA for the CDR3 is TGTGCCAGCAGCTCTCAAAAGGGGACTGAAGCTTTCTTT.

The count of this clonotype is one. The chain carries TRBV14 and TRBJ2-5; D is possibly TRBD2 (6 bases). Germline-derived CDR1 and CDR2 are SGHDN and FVKESK. This CDR3 is built from 16 residues. Trimming pared 1 base from V and 0 bases from J, leaving 12 bases between. CDR3 in amino acids: CASSQGGTTYQETQYF. The CDR3 region has the DNA TGTGCCAGCAGCCAAGGCGGGACGACTTACCAAGAGACCCAGTACTTC.

The J gene is TRBJ2-3, the V gene TRBV6-5; a weak D match, TRBD2 (6 bases). The CDR3 has 13 amino acids. CDR1 is MNHEY, CDR2 SVGAGI, per germline. Trimming stripped 6 bases from V and 6 bases from J, with 13 bases between. The CDR3 DNA sequence: TGTGCCAGCAGGAACGGGGGTGGGGATACGCAGTATTTT. Its protein product is CASRNGGGDTQYF.